This T cell receptor (beta chain) is from a study of spatial heterogeneity in lung cancer. Study as a whole: Alpha-chain sequences were consistently detected in smaller numbers than beta-chain sequences.

A single record per CDR3 protein comes from TCRdb applying MiXCR to the 5' RACE reads. The table lists fewer than 60,000 distinct CDR3 sequences, roughly 7.4% of them singletons. Germline CDR1 is SGDLS and CDR2 is YYNGEE. This CDR3 has 13 amino acids. Trimming stripped 4 bases from V and 2 bases from J, with 9 bases between. This clonotype came up many times. Time point noted: blood at routine non-recurrence follow-up after resection. The input material, whole RNA from tumor, nontumor lung or frozen PBMC, was sequenced unsorted. J is TRBJ1-1 and V is TRBV9; D is unclear. The sequence derives from a female donor with early-stage non-small cell lung cancer. Material: PBMCs, obtained at follow-up. The CDR3 here is CASSSNTNTEAFF. For the CDR3, the DNA is TGTGCCAGCAGCTCCAACACTAACACTGAAGCTTTCTTT. The whole variable domain, remainder taken from reference TRBV9 and TRBJ1-1, is DSGVTQTPKHLITATGQRVTLRCSPRSGDLSVYWYQQSLDQGLQFLIQYYNGEERAKGNILERFSAQQFPDLHSELNLSSLELGDSALYFCASSSNTNTEAFFGQGTRLTVV.